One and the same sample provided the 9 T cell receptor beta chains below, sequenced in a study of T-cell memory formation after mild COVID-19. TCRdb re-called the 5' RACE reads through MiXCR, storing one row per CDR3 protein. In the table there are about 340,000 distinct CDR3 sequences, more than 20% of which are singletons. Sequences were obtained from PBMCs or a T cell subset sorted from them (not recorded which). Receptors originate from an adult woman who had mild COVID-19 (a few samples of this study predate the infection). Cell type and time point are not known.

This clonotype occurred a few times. The CDR3, as DNA: TGCGCCAGCAGCCAAGATAGCGGGGGGGCAGTGGATACGCAGTATTTT. Translation: CASSQDSGGAVDTQYF. This chain links TRBV4-1 with TRBJ2-3, with TRBD2 identical over 11 bases. J lost 6 bases, V lost 0 bases, and 5 bases had no gene match. The CDR3 spans 16 residues. CDR1 is MGHRA, CDR2 YSYEKL, per germline.

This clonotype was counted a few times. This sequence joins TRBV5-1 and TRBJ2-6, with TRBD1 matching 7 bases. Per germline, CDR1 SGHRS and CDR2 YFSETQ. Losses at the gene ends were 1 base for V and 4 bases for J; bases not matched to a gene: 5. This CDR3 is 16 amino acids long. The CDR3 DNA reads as TGCGCCAGCAGCTTGCGGACAGGAGCCGGGGCCAACGTCCTGACTTTC. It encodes CASSLRTGAGANVLTF. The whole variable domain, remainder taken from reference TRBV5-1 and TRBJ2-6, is KAGVTQTPRYLIKTRGQQVTLSCSPISGHRSVSWYQQTPGQGLQFLFEYFSETQRNKGNFPGRFSGRQFSNSRSEMNVSTLELGDSALYLCASSLRTGAGANVLTFGAGSRLTVL.

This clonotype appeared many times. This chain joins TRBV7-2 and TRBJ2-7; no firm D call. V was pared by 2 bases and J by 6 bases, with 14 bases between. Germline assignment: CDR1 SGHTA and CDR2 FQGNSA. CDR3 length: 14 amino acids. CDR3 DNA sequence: TGTGCCAGCAGCTTACTAATTGGTCCCGGCGAGCAGTACTTC. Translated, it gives CASSLLIGPGEQYF.

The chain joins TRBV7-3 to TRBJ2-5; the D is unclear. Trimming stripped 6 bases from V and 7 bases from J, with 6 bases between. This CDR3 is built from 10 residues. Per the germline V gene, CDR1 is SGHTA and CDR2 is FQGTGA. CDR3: CASSSRTQYF. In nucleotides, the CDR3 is TGTGCCAGCAGTAGCCGGACCCAGTACTTC.

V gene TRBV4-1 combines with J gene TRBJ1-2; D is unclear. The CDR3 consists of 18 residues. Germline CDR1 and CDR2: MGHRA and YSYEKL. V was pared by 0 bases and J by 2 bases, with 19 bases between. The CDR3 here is CASSQDRGRTPNNYGYTF. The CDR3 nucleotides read TGCGCCAGCAGCCAAGATCGAGGGCGGACTCCCAACAACTATGGCTACACCTTC.

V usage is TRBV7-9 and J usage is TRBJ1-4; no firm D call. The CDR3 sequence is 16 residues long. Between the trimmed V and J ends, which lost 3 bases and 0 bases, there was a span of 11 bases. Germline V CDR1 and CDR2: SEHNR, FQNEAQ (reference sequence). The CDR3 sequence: CASSFAFLATNEKLFF. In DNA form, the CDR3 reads TGTGCCAGCAGCTTTGCCTTCCTGGCAACTAATGAAAAACTGTTTTTT.

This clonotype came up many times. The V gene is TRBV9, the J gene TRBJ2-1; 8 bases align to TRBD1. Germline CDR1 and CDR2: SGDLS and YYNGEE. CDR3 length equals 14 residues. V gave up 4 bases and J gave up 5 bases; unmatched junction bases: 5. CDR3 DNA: TGTGCCAGCAGCCCCCGGACAGGGAACAATGAGCAGTTCTTC. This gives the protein CASSPRTGNNEQFF.

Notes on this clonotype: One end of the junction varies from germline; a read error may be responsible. CDR3 DNA: TGCGCCAGCAGCCACGATGGACAGGGGGGCACTGAAGCTTCCTTT. Translated, it gives CASSHDGQGGTEASF. The J gene is TRBJ1-1, the V gene TRBV4-1, with 10 bases aligning to TRBD1. The CDR3 contains 15 residues. Germline CDR1 and CDR2: MGHRA and YSYEKL.

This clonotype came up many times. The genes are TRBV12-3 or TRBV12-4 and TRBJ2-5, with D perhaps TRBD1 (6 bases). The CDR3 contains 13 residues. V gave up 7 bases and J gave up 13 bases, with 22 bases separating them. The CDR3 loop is CASTVSGAAGMYF. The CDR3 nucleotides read TGTGCCAGCACCGTCTCAGGGGCGGCAGGGATGTACTTC.